This entry is about one T cell receptor beta chain. Its antigen is undetermined. This sample was included in a study of T cell clonotyping in hematopoietic cell transplantation. Study-wide background: Pretransplant recipient samples were taken after cytoreduction. General observations from the study: Pathologically expanded recipient clonotypes increased progressively from day 30 to day 180 as diversity fell. No sorting was done, leaving CD4 and CD8 contributions mixed. Higher Inverse Simpson Index values in graft donor and pretransplant recipient predicted broader posttransplant TCR diversity.

Time point reported: recipient sample about 28 days before transplant, after cytoreduction. This CDR3 has 16 residues. Germline V gene data show CDR1 as MDHEN and CDR2 as SYDVKM. Trimming left V 6 bases short and J 4 bases short, with 18 bases between. Profiling relied on immunoSEQ multiplex PCR, and the TCRdb table lists in-frame clones only, not all of them. The data show about 28,000 clones, about 92% seen once. The sequence was collected from a man aged 45-60 years with acute myeloid leukemia. Some clones in this sample may be carry-over from other donors' samples. Sequencing used peripheral blood mononuclear cells, obtained before stem cell transplant. The chain links TRBV28 to TRBJ2-2, with D maybe TRBD1 (7 bases). The CDR3 is CASRPGGGRGTGELFF. The DNA for the CDR3 is TGTGCCAGCAGGCCCGGAGGGGGCAGGGGCACCGGGGAGCTGTTTTTT. Drawing the rest from reference TRBV28 and TRBJ2-2, the complete variable domain is DVKVTQSSRYLVKRTGEKVFLECVQDMDHENMFWYRQDPGLGLRLIYFSYDVKMKEKGDIPEGYSVSREKKERFSLILESASTNQTSMYLCASRPGGGRGTGELFFGEGSRLTVL.